Each of the 23 T cell receptor beta chains below was sequenced from the same sample in a study of response to subunit inactivated influenza vaccine. TCRdb passed the RT-PCR reads through MiXCR, listing each CDR3 protein once. The repertoire holds some 520,000 distinct CDR3 sequences, 15% to 20% seen once, with around 3% in the top ten. The source material was CD4+ T cells sorted from PBMCs, sampled around 25 months after vaccination. The receptors shown here come from a man between 50 and 75 years old who received an inactivated influenza vaccine.

In this sample, this clonotype turned up many times. The CDR3 DNA sequence: TGCGCCAGCAGCTTGGCGGACACCGGGGAGCTGTTTTTT. It is translated as CASSLADTGELFF. The gene calls are TRBV5-1 and TRBJ2-2; no clear D gene. This CDR3 has 13 residues. The V end was cut by 0 bases, the J end by 3 bases, with 3 bases between. From germline, CDR1 is SGHRS and CDR2 YFSETQ.

This clonotype was recorded at least ten times. The genes are TRBV28 and TRBJ2-4; D is possibly TRBD1 or TRBD2 (5 bases each). This CDR3 is built from 16 residues. The V gene's germline CDR1 is MDHEN and CDR2 SYDVKM. V was trimmed by 3 bases and J by 8 bases, leaving 20 bases between them. The CDR3 loop is CASSLPGTQEWHIQYF. The CDR3 nucleotides are TGTGCCAGCAGTTTGCCCGGGACCCAAGAGTGGCACATTCAGTACTTC.

V and J are TRBV11-2 and TRBJ2-1; 10 bases are a match to TRBD2. V trimming: 0 bases; J trimming: 0 bases; junction bases outside the gene matches: 8. The CDR3 is 19 residues long. Germline V gene lookup returns CDR1 SGHAT and CDR2 FQNNGV. The CDR3 nucleotides read TGTGCCAGCAGCTTAGATGAACTAGCGGGATCGAGCTCCTACAATGAGCAGTTCTTC. Translated, it gives CASSLDELAGSSSYNEQFF.

The V gene is TRBV29-1, the J gene TRBJ1-1; 11 nucleotides line up with TRBD1. Germline loops: CDR1 SQVTM, CDR2 ANQGSEA. This CDR3 contains 13 residues. The trim removed 6 bases at V and 3 bases at J, leaving 3 bases unmatched. CDR3 amino acids: CSVRGQGDTEAFF. CDR3 in DNA: TGCAGCGTGCGGGGACAGGGGGACACTGAAGCTTTCTTT.

This clonotype has a handful of counts. V is TRBV6-1 and J is TRBJ2-3; D perhaps matches TRBD2 (6 bases). V lost 6 bases and J lost 7, with 14 bases in between. The CDR3 consists of 13 residues. CDR1 is MNHNS and CDR2 is SASEGT in the germline V gene. CDR3 DNA: TGTGCCAGCAGCCCCCCGGGAGTGAATACGCAGTATTTT. Its translation is CASSPPGVNTQYF.

This clonotype came up a few times. V is TRBV5-8 and J is TRBJ2-5; the match to TRBD2 covers 8 bases. The CDR3 covers 14 residues. Germline V gene sequence: CDR1 SGHTS, CDR2 YDEGEE. Trimming took 4 bases from V and 5 from J; bases not matched to a gene: 7. The CDR3: CASSPPRGRETQYF. The CDR3 nucleotides are TGTGCCAGCAGCCCTCCCCGCGGGAGGGAGACCCAGTACTTC.

This clonotype was observed many times. The V and J genes are TRBV30 and TRBJ2-3; TRBD1 aligns across 7 bases. There are 15 residues in the CDR3. From germline, CDR1 is GTSNPN and CDR2 SVGIG (reference sequence). With 0 bases clipped from V and 4 bases from J, the junction kept 7 bases outside the gene matches. In nucleotides, the CDR3 is TGTGCCTGGAGTGTAGGTGGTCAGGGGGCAGATACGCAGTATTTT. Amino acid sequence: CAWSVGGQGADTQYF.

The chain couples TRBV24-1 to TRBJ2-2; 10 bases match TRBD2. Germline CDR1 KGHDR, CDR2 SFDVKD. CDR3 length equals 21 residues. The junction had 18 bases not matched to a gene; V was cut back by 3 bases and J by 3 bases. Here the CDR3 DNA reads TGTGCCACCAGTGATCAGAGCACTCAAAGCGGGGGGGCAAAGGACACCGGGGAGCTGTTTTTT. It translates to CATSDQSTQSGGAKDTGELFF.

This clonotype showed up just a few times. This rearrangement joins TRBV20-1 to TRBJ2-1, with 14 bases lining up with TRBD2. Looked up from germline, CDR1 is DFQATT and CDR2 is SNEGSKA (reference sequence). The CDR3 totals 19 residues. Unmatched junction bases numbered 14, after V lost 1 base and J lost 6 bases. The CDR3 region is CSARAGLAGGGGSGNEQFF. DNA of the CDR3: TGCAGTGCTAGAGCCGGACTAGCGGGAGGAGGAGGTTCTGGCAATGAGCAGTTCTTC.

This clonotype was counted ten times or more. This chain links TRBV5-1 with TRBJ2-1; perhaps TRBD2 as D (6 bases). The V and J ends lost 0 bases and 9 bases respectively, with 7 bases between them. The CDR3 covers 12 residues. Germline-derived CDR1 and CDR2 are SGHRS and YFSETQ. In DNA, the CDR3 is TGCGCCAGCAGCTTGGCCGGGGGTGAGCAGTTCTTC. This codes for CASSLAGGEQFF.

Many counts were recorded for this clonotype. The J gene is TRBJ1-4, the V gene TRBV5-5, with 9 bases that match TRBD1. Germline-derived CDR1 and CDR2 are SGHKS and YYEKEE (reference sequence). CDR3 size: 15 residues. The ends lost 4 bases at V and 7 bases at J; junction bases unmatched: 8. This CDR3 reads CASSLPGQGGEKLFF. The CDR3 DNA follows: TGTGCCAGCAGCCTACCGGGACAGGGTGGTGAAAAACTGTTTTTT. The entire variable domain, with the rest obtained from reference TRBV5-5 and TRBJ1-4, is as follows: DAGVTQSPTHLIKTRGQQVTLRCSPISGHKSVSWYQQVLGQGPQFIFQYYEKEERGRGNFPDRFSARQFPNYSSELNVNALLLGDSALYLCASSLPGQGGEKLFFGSGTQLSVL.

V usage is TRBV20-1 and J usage is TRBJ2-7, with D unresolved. V was trimmed by 3 bases and J by 7 bases, leaving 13 bases between them. The CDR3 has 12 residues. Germline values: CDR1 DFQATT, CDR2 SNEGSKA (reference sequence). CDR3 in amino acids: CSASAGVREQYF. The CDR3 nucleotides are TGCAGTGCTAGCGCCGGCGTTCGAGAGCAGTACTTC.

The table lists this clonotype with many counts. The CDR3 nucleotides are TGCAGTGCTAGAGTGGCTAGCGGGTTCTCCTACGAGCAGTACTTC. Protein: CSARVASGFSYEQYF. The rearrangement links TRBV20-1 to TRBJ2-7; 8 positions match TRBD2. The germline CDR1 and CDR2 sequences are DFQATT and SNEGSKA (reference sequence). The CDR3 spans 15 residues. Trimming cost V 1 base and J 0 bases; bases outside gene matches: 5.

This clonotype was observed a handful of times. The chain joins TRBV4-3 to TRBJ2-1; TRBD2 matches at 12 bases. Trimming removed 3 bases from V and 8 bases from J; junction bases left unmatched: 17. The CDR3 contains 19 residues. Germline V gene lookup returns CDR1 LGHNA and CDR2 YSLEER. CDR3 nucleotides: TGCGCCAGCAGCCACGAACTCAGCTCGACTAGCGGGGGTGGCGATGAGCAGTTCTTC. Residues: CASSHELSSTSGGGDEQFF.

The V gene is TRBV20-1, the J gene TRBJ1-6; no clear D. V lost 0 bases and J 0 bases, leaving 12 bases between the germline ends. The CDR3 totals 17 residues. In germline, CDR1 is DFQATT, CDR2 SNEGSKA (reference sequence). CDR3 protein: CSARDLEVSSYNSPLHF. CDR3 sequence (DNA): TGCAGTGCTAGAGATTTAGAAGTTAGCTCCTATAATTCACCCCTCCACTTT.

This clonotype was picked up a small number of times. The rearrangement links TRBV28 to TRBJ2-1, with D possibly TRBD2 on 6 matching bases. The CDR3 is 16 amino acids. Looked up from germline, CDR1 is MDHEN and CDR2 is SYDVKM. V was cut by 2 bases and J by 9 bases, with 20 bases left in between. CDR3 region: CASSLLAGRYLGEQFF. The CDR3 DNA is TGTGCCAGCAGTTTACTGGCGGGACGATATTTGGGTGAGCAGTTCTTC.

As DNA, the CDR3 is TGTGCCAGCAGCCTGCAGGGGTCGAGGGCTGAAGCTTTCTTT. Translated: CASSLQGSRAEAFF. The V and J genes are TRBV5-5 and TRBJ1-1; D is perhaps TRBD1 (6 bases). Germline V lookup: CDR1 SGHKS, CDR2 YYEKEE (reference sequence). Trimming stripped 4 bases from V and 6 bases from J, with 16 bases between. This CDR3 is 14 amino acids long.

This chain connects TRBV6-5 to TRBJ1-1, with D possibly being TRBD1 (5 bases). V dropped 0 bases and J dropped 7 bases, with 21 bases sitting between them. Germline V gene data show CDR1 as MNHEY and CDR2 as SVGAGI. The length of the CDR3 is 17 residues. The CDR3: CASSYSFVGTGDLEAFF. For the CDR3, the DNA is TGTGCCAGCAGTTACTCCTTTGTAGGAACGGGGGACCTTGAAGCTTTCTTT.

The chain couples TRBV5-5 to TRBJ2-3; 10 bases fit TRBD1. The CDR3 runs 17 residues. CDR1 and CDR2 from the germline V gene are SGHKS and YYEKEE (reference sequence). Trimming took 0 bases from V and 4 from J; bases not matched to a gene: 8. CDR3: CASSLAAGTGAADTQYF. The CDR3 DNA sequence: TGTGCCAGCAGCTTGGCAGCCGGGACAGGGGCGGCAGATACGCAGTATTTT.

The chain couples TRBV7-2 to TRBJ2-2, with 10 bases identical to TRBD2. The ends lost 5 bases at V and 3 bases at J; junction bases unmatched: 6. The CDR3 has 16 residues. In germline, CDR1 is SGHTA, CDR2 FQGNSA. CDR3 region: CASSRIAGGYTGELFF. DNA for the CDR3: TGTGCCAGCAGCCGCATAGCGGGAGGTTACACCGGGGAGCTGTTTTTT. Full variable domain (remainder filled in from reference TRBV7-2 and TRBJ2-2): GAGVSQSPSNKVTEKGKDVELRCDPISGHTALYWYRQSLGQGLEFLIYFQGNSAPDKSGLPSDRFSAERTGGSVSTLTIQRTQQEDSAVYLCASSRIAGGYTGELFFGEGSRLTVL.

The table lists this clonotype with many counts. The rearrangement joins TRBV30 to TRBJ1-2, with 8 bases lining up with TRBD1. J lost 8 bases, V lost 2 bases, and 7 bases had no gene match. The CDR3 is 13 amino acids. Looked up from germline, CDR1 is GTSNPN and CDR2 is SVGIG (reference sequence). CDR3 bases: TGTGCCTGGAGTTCTACAGGGGGGAGAGGCTACACCTTC. Residues: CAWSSTGGRGYTF.

This clonotype was observed a handful of times. V usage is TRBV7-2 and J usage is TRBJ2-1, with 10 bases matching TRBD2. This CDR3 is 15 amino acids long. The germline gives CDR1 SGHTA, CDR2 FQGNSA. The J segment lost 10 bases and the V segment lost 1 base, leaving 7 bases of the junction unmatched. CDR3 in DNA: TGTGCCAGCAGCTTAGGTGGACCTAGCGGGAGCGAGCAGTTCTTC. Amino acids: CASSLGGPSGSEQFF.

This clonotype was seen more than once but under ten times. This chain uses TRBV7-2 with TRBJ2-7, with D possibly being TRBD2 (6 bases). Trimming removed 5 bases from V and 2 bases from J, with 13 bases in between. The V gene's germline CDR1 is SGHTA and CDR2 FQGNSA. The CDR3 runs 14 residues. The CDR3 coding sequence is TGTGCCAGCAGCCGAGTAGCGGCCACCTACGAGCAGTACTTC. Translated, it gives CASSRVAATYEQYF.